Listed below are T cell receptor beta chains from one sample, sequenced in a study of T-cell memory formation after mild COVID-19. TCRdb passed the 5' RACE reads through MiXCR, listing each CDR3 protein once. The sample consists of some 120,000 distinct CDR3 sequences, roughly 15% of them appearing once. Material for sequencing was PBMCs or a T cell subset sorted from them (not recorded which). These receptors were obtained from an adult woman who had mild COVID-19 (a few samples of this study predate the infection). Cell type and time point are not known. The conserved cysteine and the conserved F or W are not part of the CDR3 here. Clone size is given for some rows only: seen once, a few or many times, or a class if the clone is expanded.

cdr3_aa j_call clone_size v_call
ASRRTSGSYGTQY TRBJ2-5 few TRBV12-3/TRBV12-4
ASSLRGGSYEQY TRBJ2-7 many TRBV5-1
ASARGGNQPQH TRBJ1-5 few TRBV12-3/TRBV12-4
ASSPVTGDSEAF TRBJ1-1 NA TRBV5-1
ASSQDFGRGSGELF TRBJ2-2 few TRBV4-2
ASRLAGGNEQF TRBJ2-1 NA TRBV4-1
SARVDPSGIYNEQF TRBJ2-1 NA TRBV20-1
ASSLRPDPCEAF TRBJ1-1 few TRBV5-5
SVEGTGRTDYGYT TRBJ1-2 NA TRBV29-1
ASSLNRDLNTGELF TRBJ2-2 few TRBV4-1
SVARDSNYGYT TRBJ1-2 NA TRBV29-1
ASSSQTVGDPETQY TRBJ2-5 few TRBV7-8
ASSPRTSGRIISGGNPTYNEQF TRBJ2-1 few TRBV5-1
ASSLRLAGGRYTDTQY TRBJ2-3 few TRBV7-8
ASSLAQAGTKGGEQY TRBJ2-7 NA TRBV7-6
ASGRGLGNTIY TRBJ1-3 NA TRBV6-6
ASNIGTGFETQY TRBJ2-5 NA TRBV6-1
ATSEGWDNQETQY TRBJ2-5 few TRBV24-1
SVSGPNFNQPQH TRBJ1-5 NA TRBV29-1
ASSLTGGQGVTEAF TRBJ1-1 few TRBV5-1
ASSQWTGASGELF TRBJ2-2 NA TRBV14
ASSRTGRGTEAF TRBJ1-1 NA TRBV18
ATSGQGEGQPQH TRBJ1-5 few TRBV24-1
ASTLQQGQGAPRH TRBJ2-4 NA TRBV12-3/TRBV12-4
ASSFAVGGIDNEQF TRBJ2-1 few TRBV7-2
ASSLVEGLAALGTQY TRBJ2-5 few TRBV7-2
SVEESGTSGTGELF TRBJ2-2 many TRBV29-1
ASSFSAGETQY TRBJ2-5 NA TRBV5-6
ASSQTGDYEQY TRBJ2-7 NA TRBV4-1
AGPGRSRTTDTQY TRBJ2-3 few TRBV12-3/TRBV12-4
ASSPDRFNSPLH TRBJ1-6 many TRBV18
ASRKQVADTQY TRBJ2-3 NA TRBV7-2
ATSDSDQPQH TRBJ1-5 NA TRBV24-1
ASSLGENSPYEQY TRBJ2-7 few TRBV7-9
ASSRGGSQETQY TRBJ2-5 few TRBV7-9
ASSERLFYGYT TRBJ1-2 few TRBV2
ASSLARTGGDEQY TRBJ2-7 NA TRBV5-1
ASSWGLAGGTDTQY TRBJ2-3 NA TRBV7-9
ASSEQGNNYNEQF TRBJ2-1 NA TRBV6-4
ASSSDSNYGYT TRBJ1-2 NA TRBV6-6
ASSKGQGAQGTEAF TRBJ1-1 many TRBV5-1
ASSFGTPSNQPQH TRBJ1-5 few TRBV5-6
ASSQVPGFQPQH TRBJ1-5 NA TRBV3-1
ASSPRTGDFGTQY TRBJ2-3 NA TRBV11-1
ASILEPSVNTEAF TRBJ1-1 NA TRBV5-5
ASSQGPGVFYEQY TRBJ2-7 few TRBV3-1
ASSFGLRMNTEAF TRBJ1-1 few TRBV5-1
ASSYGTGVNEQF TRBJ2-1 few TRBV5-6
ASSPSTGGLTYNEQF TRBJ2-1 NA TRBV18
ASSTAGGRKTGELF TRBJ2-2 few TRBV6-5
ASSPAVSYEQY TRBJ2-7 few TRBV18
ASRDLPAEAF TRBJ1-1 NA TRBV6-2/TRBV6-3
ASSDPGLAGRTDTQY TRBJ2-3 NA TRBV2
SATGPPVTQY TRBJ2-5 NA TRBV20-1